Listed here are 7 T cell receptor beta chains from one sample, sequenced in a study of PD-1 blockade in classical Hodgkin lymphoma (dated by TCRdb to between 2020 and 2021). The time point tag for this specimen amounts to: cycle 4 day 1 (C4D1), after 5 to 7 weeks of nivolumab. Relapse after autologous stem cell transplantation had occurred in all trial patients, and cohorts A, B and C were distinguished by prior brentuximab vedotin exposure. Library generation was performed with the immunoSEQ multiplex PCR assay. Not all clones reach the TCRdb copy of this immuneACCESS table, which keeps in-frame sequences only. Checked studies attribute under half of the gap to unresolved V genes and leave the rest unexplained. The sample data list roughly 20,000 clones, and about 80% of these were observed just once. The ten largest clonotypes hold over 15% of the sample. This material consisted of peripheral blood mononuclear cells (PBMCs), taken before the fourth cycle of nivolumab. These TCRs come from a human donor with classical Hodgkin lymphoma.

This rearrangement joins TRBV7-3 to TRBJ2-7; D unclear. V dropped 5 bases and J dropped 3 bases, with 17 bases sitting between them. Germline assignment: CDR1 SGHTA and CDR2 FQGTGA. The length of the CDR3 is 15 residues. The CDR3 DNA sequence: TGTGCCAGCAGCATAGCATATGGACCAAGCTACGAGCAGTACTTC. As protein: CASSIAYGPSYEQYF.

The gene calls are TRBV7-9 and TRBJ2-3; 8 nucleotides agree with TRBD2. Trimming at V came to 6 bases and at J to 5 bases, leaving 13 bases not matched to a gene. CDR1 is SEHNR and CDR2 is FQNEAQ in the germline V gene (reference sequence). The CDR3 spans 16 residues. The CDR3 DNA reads TGTGCCAGCAGTAATGCCTTAGCGGGAATTCGAGATACGCAGTATTTT. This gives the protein CASSNALAGIRDTQYF. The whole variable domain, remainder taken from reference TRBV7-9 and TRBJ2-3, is DTGVSQNPRHKITKRGQNVTFRCDPISEHNRLYWYRQTLGQGPEFLTYFQNEAQLEKSRLLSDRFSAERPKGSFSTLEIQRTEQGDSAMYLCASSNALAGIRDTQYFGPGTRLTVL.

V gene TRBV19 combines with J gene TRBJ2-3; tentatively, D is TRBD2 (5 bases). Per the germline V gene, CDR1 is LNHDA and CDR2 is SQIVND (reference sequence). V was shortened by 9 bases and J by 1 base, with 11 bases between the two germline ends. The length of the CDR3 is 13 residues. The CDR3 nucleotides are TGTGCCAGCGGGGAGTCCGGCACAGATACGCAGTATTTT. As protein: CASGESGTDTQYF. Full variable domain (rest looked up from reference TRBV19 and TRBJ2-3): DGGITQSPKYLFRKEGQNVTLSCEQNLNHDAMYWYRQDPGQGLRLIYYSQIVNDFQKGDIAEGYSVSREKKESFPLTVTSAQKNPTAFYLCASGESGTDTQYFGPGTRLTVL.

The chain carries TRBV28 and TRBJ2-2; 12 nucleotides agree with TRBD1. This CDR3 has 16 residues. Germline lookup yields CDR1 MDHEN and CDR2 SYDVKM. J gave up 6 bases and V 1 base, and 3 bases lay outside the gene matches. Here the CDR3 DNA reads TGTGCCAGCAGTTTATCCGGGACAGGGGGCCCCGGGGAGCTGTTTTTT. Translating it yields CASSLSGTGGPGELFF.

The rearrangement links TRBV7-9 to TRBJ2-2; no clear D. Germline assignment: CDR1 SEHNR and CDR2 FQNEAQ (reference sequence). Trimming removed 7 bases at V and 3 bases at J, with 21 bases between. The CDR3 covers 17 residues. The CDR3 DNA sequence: TGTGCCAGCAACCATAGATGGTCTCGATGGGACACCGGGGAGCTGTTTTTT. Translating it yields CASNHRWSRWDTGELFF.

The CDR3 protein is CASSEARGTGISYEQYF. The CDR3 DNA reads TGTGCCAGCAGTGAAGCGAGAGGGACAGGGATCTCCTACGAGCAGTACTTC. The genes are TRBV6-1 and TRBJ2-7, with 9 nucleotides matching TRBD1. The CDR3 runs to 17 residues. The germline V gene has CDR1 MNHNS and CDR2 SASEGT. With 0 bases clipped from V and 0 bases from J, the junction kept 6 bases outside the gene matches.

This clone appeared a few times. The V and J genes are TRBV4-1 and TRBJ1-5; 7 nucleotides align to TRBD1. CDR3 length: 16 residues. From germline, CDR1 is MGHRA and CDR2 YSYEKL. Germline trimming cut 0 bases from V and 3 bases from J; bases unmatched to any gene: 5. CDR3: CASSQDLDRVNQPQHF. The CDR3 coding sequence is TGCGCCAGCAGCCAAGATCTTGACAGGGTCAATCAGCCCCAGCATTTT.